Listed here are 29 T cell receptor beta chains from one sample, sequenced in a study of blood T cells in healthy people across ages. A second PCR of about 7 to 12 cycles used a sample-barcoded 5' primer and a J-beta primer mix. MiXCR, run by TCRdb on the 5' RACE reads, gives a single entry per CDR3 protein. The sample consists of some 900,000 distinct CDR3 sequences, 25% to 30% of them appearing once. Sequencing input: blood. The receptor source for this set is a woman over 75 in good health.

This chain uses TRBV6-2 or TRBV6-3 with TRBJ2-1, with TRBD2 identical over 14 bases. The trim removed 2 bases at V and 6 bases at J, leaving 0 bases unmatched. Looked up from germline, CDR1 is MNHEY and CDR2 is SVGEGT. The CDR3 is made up of 15 amino acids. This CDR3 is CASSYGTSGGNEQFF. The CDR3 region has the DNA TGTGCCAGCAGTTACGGGACTAGCGGGGGCAATGAGCAGTTCTTC.

This clonotype showed up many times. V is TRBV7-2 and J is TRBJ2-7; D might be TRBD1 (5 bases). CDR3 length: 15 residues. V lost 2 bases and J 0 bases, leaving 11 bases between the germline ends. The germline CDR1 and CDR2 sequences are SGHTA and FQGNSA. The DNA of the CDR3 is TGTGCCAGCAGCTTACAAGCCGGACACTCCTACGAGCAGTACTTC. It is translated as CASSLQAGHSYEQYF.

This clonotype was picked up many times. This sequence joins TRBV10-3 and TRBJ2-4; 9 bases map to TRBD1. This CDR3 contains 15 residues. From germline, CDR1 is ENHRY and CDR2 SYGVKD. Germline trimming cut 3 bases from V and 4 bases from J; bases unmatched to any gene: 4. The CDR3 is CAISDPGTGKNIQYF. Written as DNA, the CDR3 is TGTGCCATCAGTGATCCAGGGACAGGGAAAAACATTCAGTACTTC.

The V gene is TRBV7-2, the J gene TRBJ2-2; 11 bases are a match to TRBD1. The CDR3 spans 15 residues. Unmatched junction bases numbered 3, after V lost 1 base and J lost 8 bases. Germline loops: CDR1 SGHTA, CDR2 FQGNSA. CDR3 region: CTSSLGTGGLGELFF. In DNA form, the CDR3 reads TGTACCAGCAGCTTAGGGACAGGGGGCTTAGGGGAGCTGTTTTTT.

This clonotype was recorded at least ten times. The chain has TRBV7-2 and TRBJ2-3; D not resolved. Germline loops: CDR1 SGHTA, CDR2 FQGNSA. V lost 1 base and J 6 bases, leaving 11 bases between the germline ends. CDR3 length: 14 residues. DNA of the CDR3: TGTGCCAGCAGCTTAGTTTACCTGGGCGATACGCAGTATTTT. Translation: CASSLVYLGDTQYF.

This clonotype appeared a few times. The chain couples TRBV27 to TRBJ2-3; D is undetermined. The CDR3 is made up of 13 amino acids. V was trimmed by 4 bases and J by 8 bases, leaving 13 bases between them. Germline-derived CDR1 and CDR2 are MNHEY and SMNVEV (reference sequence). Here the CDR3 DNA reads TGTGCCAGCAGTTCTCGGACGTCGGCTACGCAGTATTTT. It specifies CASSSRTSATQYF.

Many counts were recorded for this clonotype. This chain joins TRBV27 and TRBJ1-2, with a tentative D call TRBD1 (6 bases). Germline lookup yields CDR1 MNHEY and CDR2 SMNVEV (reference sequence). Between the trimmed V and J ends, which lost 6 bases and 4 bases, there was a span of 12 bases. The CDR3 runs to 13 residues. CDR3 in amino acids: CASRHTGTYGYTF. In DNA, the CDR3 is TGTGCCAGCAGACATACAGGGACCTATGGCTACACCTTC.

In this sample, this clonotype turned up many times. The gene calls are TRBV28 and TRBJ2-1, with TRBD2 as a possible D gene (6 bases). The CDR3 consists of 16 residues. CDR1 and CDR2 from the germline V gene are MDHEN and SYDVKM. The V and J ends lost 3 bases and 0 bases respectively, with 12 bases between them. The CDR3 is CASSLGSSGSYNEQFF. CDR3 coding DNA: TGTGCCAGCAGTTTGGGTAGTAGCGGCTCCTACAATGAGCAGTTCTTC.

This clonotype was seen at least ten times. This sequence joins TRBV7-2 and TRBJ2-7, with 8 bases matching TRBD2. V lost 6 bases and J lost 2; bases outside the gene matches: 9. CDR1 SGHTA and CDR2 FQGNSA come from the germline V gene. This CDR3 has 15 amino acids. The CDR3 sequence is CASRASGGAAYEQYF. The CDR3 DNA follows: TGTGCCAGCAGGGCTTCCGGGGGGGCGGCCTACGAGCAGTACTTC.

The rearrangement joins TRBV2 to TRBJ1-1; D is undetermined. This CDR3 is 13 amino acids long. Trimming left V 6 bases short and J 1 base short, with 9 bases between. Germline V CDR1 and CDR2: SNHLY, FYNNEI. CDR3 in DNA: TGTGCCAGCAGGACGACAAAGAACACTGAAGCTTTCTTT. Translated: CASRTTKNTEAFF.

This clonotype was picked up one time. The V and J genes are TRBV7-2 and TRBJ1-1; D possibly corresponds to TRBD1 (5 bases). V was shortened by 5 bases and J by 7 bases, with 17 bases between the two germline ends. Germline V gene sequence: CDR1 SGHTA, CDR2 FQGNSA. This CDR3 is built from 14 residues. CDR3 coding DNA: TGTGCCAGCAGCCGTCTGGGGGGGACGGTTGAAGCTTTCTTT. It yields the protein CASSRLGGTVEAFF.

The V call is TRBV3-1, the J call TRBJ2-5, with a tentative D call TRBD2 (7 bases). The length of the CDR3 is 15 residues. CDR1 and CDR2 (germline): LGHDT, YNNKEL (reference sequence). Trimming shortened V by 0 bases and J by 5 bases, and 13 bases separated the two germline ends. In nucleotides, the CDR3 is TGTGCCAGCAGCCAAGATCGGGGGGCGTGGGAGACCCAGTACTTC. This encodes CASSQDRGAWETQYF.

V and J are TRBV7-2 and TRBJ2-1, with 7 bases lining up with TRBD2. The CDR3 runs 14 residues. CDR1 and CDR2 from the germline V gene are SGHTA and FQGNSA. Germline trimming cut 8 bases from V and 8 bases from J; bases unmatched to any gene: 12. Here the CDR3 reads CASSPRRAGDEQFF. The CDR3 DNA reads TGTGCCAGCTCACCACGCAGGGCGGGGGATGAGCAGTTCTTC.

This clonotype has at least ten counts. The chain employs TRBV9 and TRBJ2-7, with 9 bases identical to TRBD1. The CDR3 runs 15 residues. Germline trimming cut 2 bases from V and 2 bases from J; bases unmatched to any gene: 5. Germline CDR1 is SGDLS and CDR2 is YYNGEE. The chain's CDR3 is CASSVGQGLTYEQYF. The CDR3 region has the DNA TGTGCCAGCAGCGTTGGACAGGGGCTAACCTACGAGCAGTACTTC.

Remarks on this clonotype: Given a much more abundant clone one base away, this may be a read error. This rearrangement joins TRBV30 to TRBJ2-3; 7 bases match TRBD1. The CDR3 contains 15 residues. Germline CDR1 and CDR2: GTSNPN and SVGIG (reference sequence). This CDR3 reads CAWSVLQGKADTRYF. The CDR3 DNA follows: TGTGCCTGGAGTGTACTACAGGGGAAGGCAGATACGCGGTATTTT.

About this clonotype itself: This may be a read error: a much more frequent sequence differs by one nucleotide. The chain recombines TRBV6-4 with TRBJ2-3; 7 bases match TRBD2. From germline, CDR1 is MRHNA and CDR2 SNTAGT. The CDR3 has 16 amino acids. The V segment lost 3 bases and the J segment 2 bases; nucleotides outside the gene matches: 8. In DNA, the CDR3 is TGTGCCAGCAGTGAAAATGGCGGGACTAACACAGATACGCAGTATTTT. Its protein is CASSENGGTNTDTQYF.

This clonotype was detected many times. The V call is TRBV12-3 or TRBV12-4, the J call TRBJ2-3; either TRBD1 or TRBD2 may fit D (6 bases each). Trimming took 6 bases from V and 0 from J, leaving 19 bases between them. There are 17 residues in the CDR3. CDR3 region: CASRTRGRETSTDTQYF. The CDR3 DNA is TGTGCCAGCAGGACTAGGGGGAGAGAAACTAGCACAGATACGCAGTATTTT.

This clonotype was recorded many times. The chain has TRBV12-3 or TRBV12-4 and TRBJ2-1; TRBD1 matches at 12 bases. This CDR3 has 15 residues. V lost 6 bases, J lost 7 bases, and 7 bases stayed unmatched. Here the CDR3 DNA reads TGTGCCAGCAGACTTAGGGGACAGGGGGCTAATGAGCAGTTCTTC. Translation: CASRLRGQGANEQFF.

This clonotype was observed at least ten times. This chain uses TRBV7-2 with TRBJ2-1, with TRBD2 identical over 9 bases. The CDR3 runs 16 residues. J was trimmed by 10 bases and V by 5 bases; bases with no gene match: 15. Germline V gene lookup returns CDR1 SGHTA and CDR2 FQGNSA. CDR3 sequence: CASSPESGGNPKEQFF. The CDR3 nucleotides are TGTGCCAGCAGCCCGGAGAGCGGGGGGAACCCCAAGGAGCAGTTCTTC.

This clonotype came up a few times. J is TRBJ1-6 and V is TRBV5-5; TRBD1 agrees at 7 bases. The CDR3 totals 15 residues. The ends lost 0 bases at V and 9 bases at J; junction bases unmatched: 6. Germline V gene sequence: CDR1 SGHKS, CDR2 YYEKEE (reference sequence). The CDR3 region is CASSLVQGVGSPLHF. DNA for the CDR3: TGTGCCAGCAGCTTGGTCCAGGGGGTAGGTTCACCCCTCCACTTT.

Of note for this clonotype: This sequence may be a read error, since a much larger clone differs from it by one base. This sequence joins TRBV20-1 and TRBJ1-1, with D possibly matching TRBD1 (6 bases). Germline V gives CDR1 DFQATT, CDR2 SNEGSKA (reference sequence). The CDR3 runs to 14 residues. DNA of the CDR3: TGCGGTGCTAGAGATCAGGGCAGGGGAGCTGAAGCTTTCTTT. Amino acid sequence: CGARDQGRGAEAFF.

This clonotype has just a few counts. The chain has TRBV7-2 and TRBJ1-4, with D uncertain. V dropped 7 bases and J dropped 1 base, with 16 bases sitting between them. Germline values: CDR1 SGHTA, CDR2 FQGNSA. This CDR3 is 16 amino acids long. CDR3 DNA sequence: TGTGCCAGCAAGTCTTACAAGGGAGGAACTAATGAAAAACTGTTTTTT. Encoded protein: CASKSYKGGTNEKLFF.

The rearrangement joins TRBV7-2 to TRBJ2-2; D might be TRBD1 (6 bases). Trimming stripped 4 bases from V and 0 bases from J, with 12 bases between. CDR1 SGHTA and CDR2 FQGNSA come from the germline V gene. This CDR3 is built from 16 residues. This CDR3 reads CASSYPGTTNTGELFF. The CDR3 nucleotides read TGTGCCAGCAGCTATCCCGGGACAACGAACACCGGGGAGCTGTTTTTT.

This clonotype was seen only a few times. The chain links TRBV20-1 to TRBJ1-5, with D uncertain. CDR3 length equals 12 residues. Per the germline V gene, CDR1 is DFQATT and CDR2 is SNEGSKA (reference sequence). V was trimmed by 6 bases and J by 1 base, leaving 7 bases between them. Here the CDR3 DNA reads TGCAGTGCACAGACCAGCAATCAGCCCCAGCATTTT. Amino acid sequence: CSAQTSNQPQHF.

This clonotype has only a few counts. The junction does not match germline at one end; this may be a read error. This sequence joins TRBV7-7 and TRBJ2-5, with 9 positions matching TRBD2. The germline V gene has CDR1 SSHAT and CDR2 FNYEAQ (reference sequence). The length of the CDR3 is 17 residues. This chain's CDR3 is CASSLARNSGGQETQYF. In nucleotides, the CDR3 is TGTGCTAGCAGCTTAGCCCGGAATAGCGGGGGACAAGAGACCCAGTACTTC.

The chain has TRBV18 and TRBJ2-6; D is undetermined. V gave up 2 bases and J gave up 2 bases, with 7 bases separating them. The germline V gene encodes CDR1 KGHSH and CDR2 LQKENI. This CDR3 spans 15 amino acids. CDR3 in amino acids: CASSPGHTGANVLTF. CDR3 bases: TGTGCCAGCTCACCAGGGCACACTGGGGCCAACGTCCTGACTTTC.

This clonotype was observed many times. The chain carries TRBV7-9 and TRBJ2-4; 7 bases agree with TRBD1. Per germline, CDR1 SEHNR and CDR2 FQNEAQ (reference sequence). Trimming cost V 5 bases and J 2 bases; bases outside gene matches: 3. The CDR3 sequence is 14 residues long. CDR3 protein: CASSATGTKNIQYF. The CDR3 DNA is TGTGCCAGCAGCGCGACAGGGACCAAAAACATTCAGTACTTC.

This clonotype was counted between two and nine times. V gene TRBV3-1 combines with J gene TRBJ1-4; possibly TRBD1 for D (5 bases). The ends were cut back, 4 bases at V and 11 bases at J, with 11 bases in the middle. This CDR3 is built from 12 residues. Per germline, CDR1 LGHDT and CDR2 YNNKEL (reference sequence). As DNA, the CDR3 is TGTGCCAGCAGCCCCCTGGGGGGGAAACTGTTTTTT. It translates to CASSPLGGKLFF. Full variable domain (missing parts from reference TRBV3-1 and TRBJ1-4): DTAVSQTPKYLVTQMGNDKSIKCEQNLGHDTMYWYKQDSKKFLKIMFSYNNKELIINETVPNRFSPKSPDKAHLNLHINSLELGDSAVYFCASSPLGGKLFFGSGTQLSVL.

Concerning this clonotype: This clone may be a read error of a much larger clone one base away. V usage is TRBV5-1 and J usage is TRBJ2-1; 10 nucleotides line up with TRBD2. The CDR3 has 14 amino acids. Germline CDR1 is SGHRS and CDR2 is YFSETQ. The CDR3 protein is CASSWTSGPNGQFF. The DNA of the CDR3 is TGCGCCAGCAGCTGGACTAGCGGACCTAATGGGCAGTTCTTC.